The T cell receptor (beta chain) described here comes from a study of cytomegalovirus exposure and HLA in healthy donors. Study observations and caveats: Available immune exposure information covered CMV serostatus only. In a later analysis, the majority of CMV-associated beta chains seemingly showed HLA restriction. Most TCR sequences were rare, but some public TCRs occurred in many donors.

Trimming cost V 8 bases and J 1 base, with 11 bases left between them. The CDR3 runs to 13 residues. Germline CDR1 and CDR2: ENHRY and SYGVKD. As regards this clone: Its target is unknown.

Primers: 60 Vbeta forward and 13 Jbeta reverse. Source study methods: Tens of millions of unique TCR beta chains, some 9.9 million shared, were counted in a later analysis. Generated by immunoSEQ multiplex PCR, the TCRdb table keeps only in-frame clones and is missing some. V, J and clone size are those of that table, while D and trimming were read from the DNA. This table holds 75,000 to 95,000 clones, 70% to 80% found once. The sequenced material came from PBMCs. V gene TRBV10-3 combines with J gene TRBJ1-1, with D possibly matching TRBD1 (6 bases). This receptor was identified in a man aged 50 to 59 in good health and CMV-seronegative. The CDR3 DNA follows: TGTGCCATCGGGCGGACAGAGAACACTGAAGCTTTCTTT. Its translation: CAIGRTENTEAFF.